Listed below are T cell receptor beta chains from one sample, sequenced in a study of vaccination effects on CD4 cells after COVID-19. Here immunoSEQ multiplex PCR was the method, and the copy in TCRdb shows in-frame clones only, minus some. The table includes 65,000 to 80,000 clones, approximately 80% detected once. Antigen specificity for these receptors is unknown. The source material was CD4+ T cells from PBMCs cultured without peptide, sampled before COVID-19 vaccination. The receptor set was obtained from a human donor who received a COVID-19 vaccine. Each CDR3 is given with its conserved first and last residue. Each record gives: V gene, J gene, D gene, clone size, CDR3 protein, CDR3 DNA. The D gene is left open where the match is weak. Not every row has a clone size; where given, it reads once, few, many or a size class.

V gene: TRBV24-1; J gene: TRBJ2-2; D gene: TRBD1; clone size: .; CDR3 protein: CATSGETGRTGELFF; CDR3 DNA: TGTGCCACCAGTGGGGAGACAGGGCGGACCGGGGAGCTGTTTTTT
V gene: TRBV23-1; J gene: TRBJ2-5; D gene: .; clone size: .; CDR3 protein: CASRIKGAIGETQYF; CDR3 DNA: TGCGCCAGCAGGATTAAAGGGGCGATTGGAGAGACCCAGTACTTC
V gene: TRBV9; J gene: TRBJ2-1; D gene: TRBD1; clone size: .; CDR3 protein: CASSSYPQGAASSNEQFF; CDR3 DNA: TGTGCCAGCAGCTCCTACCCCCAGGGGGCCGCCTCTAGCAATGAGCAGTTCTTC
V gene: TRBV5-1; J gene: TRBJ2-2; D gene: TRBD2; clone size: .; CDR3 protein: CASSLAAGGPGTGELFF; CDR3 DNA: TGCGCCAGCAGCTTGGCGGCGGGGGGGCCTGGAACCGGGGAGCTGTTTTTT
V gene: TRBV19; J gene: TRBJ1-3; D gene: .; clone size: .; CDR3 protein: CASSPGTSGNTIYF; CDR3 DNA: TGTGCCAGTAGTCCAGGTACCTCTGGAAACACCATATATTTT
V gene: TRBV6-4; J gene: TRBJ1-2; D gene: .; clone size: .; CDR3 protein: CASSGIGSGGYTF; CDR3 DNA: TGTGCCAGCTCGGGAATAGGGTCGGGAGGCTACACCTTC
V gene: TRBV7-3; J gene: TRBJ1-4; D gene: TRBD1; clone size: .; CDR3 protein: CASSRQGGEKLFF; CDR3 DNA: TGTGCCAGCAGCCGACAGGGCGGTGAAAAACTGTTTTTT
V gene: TRBV5-1; J gene: TRBJ1-2; D gene: .; clone size: .; CDR3 protein: CASSLNRGPSGYGYTF; CDR3 DNA: TGCGCCAGCAGCTTAAACCGGGGTCCGAGCGGCTATGGCTACACCTTC
V gene: TRBV6-4; J gene: TRBJ2-2; D gene: .; clone size: few; CDR3 protein: CASRIDSTGELFF; CDR3 DNA: TGTGCCAGCAGGATAGACAGCACCGGGGAGCTGTTTTTT
V gene: TRBV3-1/TRBV3-2; J gene: TRBJ1-3; D gene: .; clone size: .; CDR3 protein: CASSQDGKNTIYF; CDR3 DNA: TGTGCCAGCAGCCAAGACGGCAAAAACACCATATATTTT
V gene: TRBV6-2/TRBV6-3; J gene: TRBJ2-2; D gene: .; clone size: .; CDR3 protein: CASSDWTEETGELFF; CDR3 DNA: TGTGCCAGCAGTGATTGGACAGAGGAGACCGGGGAGCTGTTTTTT
V gene: TRBV9; J gene: TRBJ2-3; D gene: TRBD1; clone size: .; CDR3 protein: CASSLPTGPLPDTQYF; CDR3 DNA: TGTGCCAGCAGCCTCCCGACAGGGCCGCTCCCAGATACGCAGTATTTT
V gene: TRBV5-1; J gene: TRBJ2-3; D gene: TRBD2; clone size: .; CDR3 protein: CASSLSGGAGTQYF; CDR3 DNA: TGCGCCAGCAGCTTAAGCGGGGGGGCGGGTACGCAGTATTTT
V gene: TRBV10-3; J gene: TRBJ2-5; D gene: TRBD2; clone size: once; CDR3 protein: CAISENDSGGAGETQYF; CDR3 DNA: TGTGCCATCAGTGAGAATGATAGCGGGGGGGCTGGGGAGACCCAGTACTTC
V gene: TRBV7-2; J gene: TRBJ1-2; D gene: TRBD1; clone size: .; CDR3 protein: CASSLLQGAYGYTF; CDR3 DNA: TGTGCCAGCAGCTTACTACAGGGGGCATATGGCTACACCTTC
V gene: TRBV27; J gene: TRBJ1-2; D gene: .; clone size: .; CDR3 protein: CASSLAASTSNYGYTF; CDR3 DNA: TGTGCCAGCAGTTTAGCAGCGAGTACTTCTAACTATGGCTACACCTTC
V gene: TRBV19; J gene: TRBJ1-5; D gene: .; clone size: .; CDR3 protein: CASSPGLAFPNQPQHF; CDR3 DNA: TGTGCCAGTAGTCCCGGGTTGGCGTTTCCCAATCAGCCCCAGCATTTT
V gene: TRBV6-6; J gene: TRBJ1-5; D gene: .; clone size: .; CDR3 protein: CASRKEGGQPQHF; CDR3 DNA: TGTGCCAGCAGGAAGGAAGGGGGTCAGCCCCAGCATTTT
V gene: TRBV6-5; J gene: TRBJ1-5; D gene: .; clone size: .; CDR3 protein: CARDSQPQHF; CDR3 DNA: TGTGCCAGGGACTCTCAGCCCCAGCATTTT
V gene: TRBV6-2/TRBV6-3; J gene: TRBJ2-3; D gene: .; clone size: .; CDR3 protein: CASSLVTSTDTQYF; CDR3 DNA: TGTGCCAGCAGTTTGGTTACTAGCACAGATACGCAGTATTTT
V gene: TRBV28; J gene: TRBJ1-2; D gene: TRBD1; clone size: .; CDR3 protein: CASSLRTGGNYGYTF; CDR3 DNA: TGTGCCAGCAGCCTAAGGACAGGGGGGAACTATGGCTACACCTTC
V gene: TRBV12-3/TRBV12-4; J gene: TRBJ1-5; D gene: .; clone size: .; CDR3 protein: CASRLGGGQPQHF; CDR3 DNA: TGTGCCAGCAGACTAGGGGGGGGCCAGCCCCAGCATTTT
V gene: TRBV6-4; J gene: TRBJ1-1; D gene: .; clone size: .; CDR3 protein: CASSEMAQTEAFF; CDR3 DNA: TGTGCCAGCAGTGAGATGGCACAGACTGAAGCTTTCTTT
V gene: TRBV24-1; J gene: TRBJ2-2; D gene: .; clone size: .; CDR3 protein: CATSGGPNTGELFF; CDR3 DNA: TGTGCCACCAGTGGGGGGCCGAACACCGGGGAGCTGTTTTTT
V gene: TRBV5-1; J gene: TRBJ2-1; D gene: TRBD2; clone size: .; CDR3 protein: CASSLGLAGGGEQFF; CDR3 DNA: TGCGCCAGCAGCTTGGGGCTAGCGGGGGGCGGTGAGCAGTTCTTC
V gene: TRBV5-1; J gene: TRBJ2-1; D gene: .; clone size: .; CDR3 protein: CASSLRLETAFQSEQFF; CDR3 DNA: TGCGCCAGCAGCTTGAGATTGGAGACTGCCTTTCAAAGTGAGCAGTTCTTC
V gene: TRBV20-1; J gene: TRBJ1-2; D gene: .; clone size: .; CDR3 protein: CSASWGGRGNYGYTF; CDR3 DNA: TGCAGTGCTAGTTGGGGTGGGAGGGGAAACTATGGCTACACCTTC
V gene: TRBV11-2; J gene: TRBJ1-5; D gene: .; clone size: few; CDR3 protein: CASSFSGGPSNQPQHF; CDR3 DNA: TGTGCCAGCAGCTTCTCCGGGGGCCCTAGCAATCAGCCCCAGCATTTT
V gene: TRBV19; J gene: TRBJ1-5; D gene: .; clone size: .; CDR3 protein: CASSLQGWNQPQHF; CDR3 DNA: TGTGCCAGTAGTCTTCAGGGGTGGAATCAGCCCCAGCATTTT
V gene: TRBV6-5; J gene: TRBJ2-2; D gene: .; clone size: .; CDR3 protein: CASSSPTTANTGELFF; CDR3 DNA: TGTGCCAGCAGTTCCCCGACAACCGCGAACACCGGGGAGCTGTTTTTT
V gene: TRBV7-8; J gene: TRBJ1-2; D gene: TRBD1; clone size: .; CDR3 protein: CASSAGTGNYGYTF; CDR3 DNA: TGTGCCAGCAGCGCGGGGACAGGGAACTATGGCTACACCTTC
V gene: TRBV27; J gene: TRBJ1-2; D gene: .; clone size: few; CDR3 protein: CASSFSGNYGYTF; CDR3 DNA: TGTGCCAGCAGTTTCTCCGGGAACTATGGCTACACCTTC
V gene: TRBV4-1; J gene: TRBJ2-1; D gene: TRBD1; clone size: .; CDR3 protein: CASSQEGTGVANEQFF; CDR3 DNA: TGCGCCAGCAGCCAAGAAGGGACAGGGGTAGCGAATGAGCAGTTCTTC
V gene: TRBV5-1; J gene: TRBJ2-5; D gene: .; clone size: .; CDR3 protein: CASSLAGTPGAQETQYF; CDR3 DNA: TGCGCCAGCAGCCTAGCCGGGACCCCCGGGGCCCAAGAGACCCAGTACTTC
V gene: TRBV7-3; J gene: TRBJ1-1; D gene: .; clone size: .; CDR3 protein: CASSWPLPGDFMNTEAFF; CDR3 DNA: TGTGCCAGCAGTTGGCCTCTTCCTGGGGATTTTATGAACACTGAAGCTTTCTTT
V gene: TRBV30; J gene: TRBJ2-1; D gene: .; clone size: .; CDR3 protein: CAWSAPSGLPYNEQFF; CDR3 DNA: TGTGCCTGGAGTGCTCCAAGCGGGCTACCCTACAATGAGCAGTTCTTC
V gene: TRBV5-1; J gene: TRBJ2-1; D gene: TRBD2; clone size: .; CDR3 protein: CASSLDGGAGNEQFF; CDR3 DNA: TGCGCCAGCAGCTTAGACGGGGGGGCGGGGAATGAGCAGTTCTTC
V gene: TRBV18; J gene: TRBJ2-5; D gene: TRBD1; clone size: .; CDR3 protein: CASSQRDRGYQETQYF; CDR3 DNA: TGTGCCAGCTCACAACGGGACAGGGGGTACCAAGAGACCCAGTACTTC
V gene: TRBV3-1/TRBV3-2; J gene: TRBJ2-2; D gene: .; clone size: .; CDR3 protein: CASSQELGAWGGELFF; CDR3 DNA: TGTGCCAGCAGCCAAGAATTGGGGGCTTGGGGCGGGGAGCTGTTTTTT
V gene: TRBV2; J gene: TRBJ1-5; D gene: .; clone size: .; CDR3 protein: CASQESNQPQHF; CDR3 DNA: TGTGCCAGCCAAGAATCAAATCAGCCCCAGCATTTT
V gene: TRBV28; J gene: TRBJ1-5; D gene: .; clone size: .; CDR3 protein: CASSFQGQPQHF; CDR3 DNA: TGTGCCAGCAGTTTTCAGGGTCAGCCCCAGCATTTT
V gene: TRBV18; J gene: TRBJ2-3; D gene: TRBD1; clone size: few; CDR3 protein: CASSRGLGQGTADTQYF; CDR3 DNA: TGTGCCAGCTCGCGCGGCTTGGGACAGGGGACCGCGGATACGCAGTATTTT
V gene: TRBV2; J gene: TRBJ1-4; D gene: .; clone size: .; CDR3 protein: CASNQGPTNEKLFF; CDR3 DNA: TGTGCCAGCAATCAGGGGCCGACTAATGAAAAACTGTTTTTT
V gene: TRBV24-1; J gene: TRBJ2-5; D gene: .; clone size: .; CDR3 protein: CATSESGRATQYF; CDR3 DNA: TGTGCCACCAGTGAGTCAGGGCGAGCGACCCAGTACTTC
V gene: TRBV2; J gene: TRBJ2-3; D gene: TRBD2; clone size: few; CDR3 protein: CASRNLAGTDTQYF; CDR3 DNA: TGTGCCAGCAGGAATCTAGCGGGCACAGATACGCAGTATTTT
V gene: TRBV28; J gene: TRBJ2-3; D gene: .; clone size: .; CDR3 protein: CASSFGGGTDTQYF; CDR3 DNA: TGTGCCAGCAGTTTCGGGGGAGGAACAGATACGCAGTATTTT
V gene: TRBV2; J gene: TRBJ1-1; D gene: .; clone size: .; CDR3 protein: CASSEFTGRDFSTEAFF; CDR3 DNA: TGTGCCAGCAGTGAATTTACGGGACGAGATTTTAGCACTGAAGCTTTCTTT
V gene: TRBV9; J gene: TRBJ2-2; D gene: .; clone size: few; CDR3 protein: CASSVGPNTGELFF; CDR3 DNA: TGTGCCAGCAGCGTAGGGCCTAACACCGGGGAGCTGTTTTTT